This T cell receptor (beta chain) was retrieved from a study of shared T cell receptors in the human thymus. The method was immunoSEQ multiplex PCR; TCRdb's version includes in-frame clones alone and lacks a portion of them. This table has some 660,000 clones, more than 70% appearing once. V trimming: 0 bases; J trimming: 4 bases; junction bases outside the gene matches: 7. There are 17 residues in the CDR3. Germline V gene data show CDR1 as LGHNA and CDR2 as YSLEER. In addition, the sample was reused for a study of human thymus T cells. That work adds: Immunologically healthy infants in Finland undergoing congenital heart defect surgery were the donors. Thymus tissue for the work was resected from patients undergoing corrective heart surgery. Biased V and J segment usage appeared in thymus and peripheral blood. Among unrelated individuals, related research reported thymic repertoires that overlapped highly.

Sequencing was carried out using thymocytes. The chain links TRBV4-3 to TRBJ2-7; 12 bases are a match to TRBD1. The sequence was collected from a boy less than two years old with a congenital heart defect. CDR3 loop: CASSQDRGTGGGYEQYF. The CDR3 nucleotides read TGCGCCAGCAGCCAAGATCGGGGGACAGGGGGCGGTTACGAGCAGTACTTC.